The present TCR beta chain was sequenced within a study of blood T cell repertoires in COVID-19. Across the study: Samples came from the United States, Italy and Spain, spanning acute and convalescent COVID-19.

TCRdb keeps only in-frame clones here, not all; method: immunoSEQ multiplex PCR. The table shows about 250,000 clones, with 92% occurring only once. Germline CDR1 and CDR2: SEHNR and FQNEAQ (reference sequence). The CDR3 consists of 13 residues. The ends lost 0 bases at V and 6 bases at J; junction bases unmatched: 1. While infection was still active, Seattle patients were enrolled and then followed longitudinally. V is TRBV7-9 and J is TRBJ1-2; 7 nucleotides agree with TRBD1. Source material: peripheral blood. This TCR came from a man aged 25 to 45 with COVID-19, enrolled during active disease. The CDR3 loop is CASSLATGHGYTF. The CDR3 DNA reads as TGTGCCAGCAGCTTAGCGACAGGGCATGGCTACACCTTC.